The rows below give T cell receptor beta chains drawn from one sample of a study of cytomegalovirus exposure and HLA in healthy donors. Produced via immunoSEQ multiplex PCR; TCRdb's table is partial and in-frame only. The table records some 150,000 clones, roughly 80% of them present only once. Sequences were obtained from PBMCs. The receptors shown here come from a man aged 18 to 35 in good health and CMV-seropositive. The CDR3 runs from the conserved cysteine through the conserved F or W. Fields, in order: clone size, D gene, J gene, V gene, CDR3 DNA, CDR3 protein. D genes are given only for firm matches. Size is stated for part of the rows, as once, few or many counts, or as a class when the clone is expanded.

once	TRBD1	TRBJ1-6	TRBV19	TGTGCCAGTACCAGCGACAGGGACAATTCACCCCTCCACTTT	CASTSDRDNSPLHF
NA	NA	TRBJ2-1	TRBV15	TGTGCCACCAGCAGAGACAGGGGAGAGATTGGGAATGAGCAGTTCTTC	CATSRDRGEIGNEQFF
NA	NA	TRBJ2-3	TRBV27	TGTGCCAGCAGTTTTGGAGTGTCGGGGGGCACAGATACGCAGTATTTT	CASSFGVSGGTDTQYF
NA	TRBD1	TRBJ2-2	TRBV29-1	TGCAGCGTGGGTGGGGACAGGGCCGGGGAGCTGTTTTTT	CSVGGDRAGELFF
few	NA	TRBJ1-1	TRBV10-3	TGTGCCATCAGCAGGGTTGGGACTGAAGCTTTCTTT	CAISRVGTEAFF
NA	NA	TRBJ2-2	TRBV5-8	TGTGCCAGCAGCTTATCTCCTAGTTGGGGCCAGGACACCGGGGAGCTGTTTTTT	CASSLSPSWGQDTGELFF
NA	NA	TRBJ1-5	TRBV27	TGTGCCAGCAGCGCGGGGGGGGCCGTGCCCCAGCATTTT	CASSAGGAVPQHF
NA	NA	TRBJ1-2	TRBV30	TGTGCCTGGAGTGCCTTCAGGGGCGGTGGCTACACCTTC	CAWSAFRGGGYTF
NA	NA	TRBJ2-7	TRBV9	TGTGCCAGCAGCGTAGGGCAGCGGGTCGACGAGCAGTACTTC	CASSVGQRVDEQYF
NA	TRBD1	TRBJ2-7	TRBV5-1	TGCGCCAGCAGGCGGGACAGGGGGAGCTCCTACGAGCAGTACTTC	CASRRDRGSSYEQYF
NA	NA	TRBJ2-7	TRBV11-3	TGTGCCAGCAGCCAATACCGAGGGACACAAATCTACGAGCAGTACTTC	CASSQYRGTQIYEQYF
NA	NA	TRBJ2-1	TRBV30	TGTGCCTGGAGTACGGCGGCCAGCTCCTACAATGAGCAGTTCTTC	CAWSTAASSYNEQFF
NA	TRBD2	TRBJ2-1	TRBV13	TGTGCCAGCAGCTCGGGACTAGCTGAGAATGAGCAGTTCTTC	CASSSGLAENEQFF
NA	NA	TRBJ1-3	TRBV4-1	TGCGCCAGCAGCCAAGACCAGTCTTATCGCTACACCATATATTTT	CASSQDQSYRYTIYF
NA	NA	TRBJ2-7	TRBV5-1	TGCGCCAGCAGCTTTGGACCGGGGGTCTACGAGCAGTACTTC	CASSFGPGVYEQYF
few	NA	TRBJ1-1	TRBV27	TGTGCCAGCAGTTTATCGTCCAGGAACACTGAAGCTTTCTTT	CASSLSSRNTEAFF
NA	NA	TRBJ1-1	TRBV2	TGTGCCAGCGAGGGAAACACTGAAGCTTTCTTT	CASEGNTEAFF
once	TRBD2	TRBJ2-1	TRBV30	TGTGCCTGGAGTGTGACTAGCGGTTCCCTCTCCTACAATGAGCAGTTCTTC	CAWSVTSGSLSYNEQFF
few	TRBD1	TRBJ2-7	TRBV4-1	TGCGCCAGCAGCCAAGATCGAACCAGGGGGTACGAGCAGTACTTC	CASSQDRTRGYEQYF
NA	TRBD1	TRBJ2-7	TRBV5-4	TGTGCCAGCAGCTTGTCCGGGACAGGGGCCTACGAGCAGTACTTC	CASSLSGTGAYEQYF